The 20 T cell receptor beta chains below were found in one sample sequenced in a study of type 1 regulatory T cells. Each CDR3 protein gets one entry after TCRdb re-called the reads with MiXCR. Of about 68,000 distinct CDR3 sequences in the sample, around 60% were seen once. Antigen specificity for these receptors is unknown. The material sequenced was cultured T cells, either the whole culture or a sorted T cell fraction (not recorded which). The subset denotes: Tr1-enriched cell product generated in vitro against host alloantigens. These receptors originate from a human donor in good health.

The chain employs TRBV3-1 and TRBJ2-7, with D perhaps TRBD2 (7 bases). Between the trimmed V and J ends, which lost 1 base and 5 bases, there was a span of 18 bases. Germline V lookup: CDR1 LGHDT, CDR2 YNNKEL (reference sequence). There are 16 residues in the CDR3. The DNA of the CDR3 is TGTGCCAGCAGCCAAGGATCGGGGGGCGCCGAGCACGAGCAGTACTTC. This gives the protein CASSQGSGGAEHEQYF.

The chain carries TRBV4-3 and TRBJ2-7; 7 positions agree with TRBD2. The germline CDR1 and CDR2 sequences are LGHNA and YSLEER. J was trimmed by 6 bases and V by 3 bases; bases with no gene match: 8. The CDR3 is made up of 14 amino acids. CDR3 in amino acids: CASSQRIGEGEQYF. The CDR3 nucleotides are TGCGCCAGCAGCCAGCGGATAGGGGAGGGCGAGCAGTACTTC.

Here the CDR3 DNA reads TGTGCCAGCAGCCAAAGATCCGGGGACAGTCTTAATGAAAAACTGTTTTTT. Translating it yields CASSQRSGDSLNEKLFF. This chain connects TRBV3-1 to TRBJ1-4; 7 positions agree with TRBD1. CDR3 length: 17 amino acids. Trimming at V came to 2 bases and at J to 4 bases, leaving 10 bases not matched to a gene. Germline V gene lookup returns CDR1 LGHDT and CDR2 YNNKEL (reference sequence). The variable domain in full, completed from reference TRBV3-1 and TRBJ1-4, reads DTAVSQTPKYLVTQMGNDKSIKCEQNLGHDTMYWYKQDSKKFLKIMFSYNNKELIINETVPNRFSPKSPDKAHLNLHINSLELGDSAVYFCASSQRSGDSLNEKLFFGSGTQLSVL.

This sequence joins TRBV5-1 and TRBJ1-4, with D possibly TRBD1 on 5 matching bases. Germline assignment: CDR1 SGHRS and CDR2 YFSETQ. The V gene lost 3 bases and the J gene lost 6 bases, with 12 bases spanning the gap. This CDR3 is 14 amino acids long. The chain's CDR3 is CASSSGTAHEKLFF. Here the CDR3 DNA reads TGCGCCAGCAGCTCCGGGACGGCCCATGAAAAACTGTTTTTT.

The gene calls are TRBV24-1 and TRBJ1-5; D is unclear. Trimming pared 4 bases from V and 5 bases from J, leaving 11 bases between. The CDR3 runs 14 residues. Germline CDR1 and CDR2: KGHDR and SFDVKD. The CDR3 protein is CATSDGITHQPQHF. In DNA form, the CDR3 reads TGTGCCACCAGTGACGGGATAACGCATCAGCCCCAGCATTTT.

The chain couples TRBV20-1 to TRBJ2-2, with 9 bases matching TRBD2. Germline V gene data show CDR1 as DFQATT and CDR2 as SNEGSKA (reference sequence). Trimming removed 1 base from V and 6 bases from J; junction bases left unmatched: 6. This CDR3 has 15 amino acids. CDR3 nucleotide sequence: TGCAGTGCTAGAGTAGCGGGAGCGGGCGCCGGGGAGCTGTTTTTT. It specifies CSARVAGAGAGELFF.

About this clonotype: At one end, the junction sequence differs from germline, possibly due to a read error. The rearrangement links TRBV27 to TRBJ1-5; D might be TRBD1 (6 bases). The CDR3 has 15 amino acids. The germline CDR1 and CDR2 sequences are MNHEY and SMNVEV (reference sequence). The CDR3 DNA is TGTGCCAGCAGTTTTTACAGGGCCATCAATCGGCCCCAGCATTTT. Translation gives CASSFYRAINRPQHF.

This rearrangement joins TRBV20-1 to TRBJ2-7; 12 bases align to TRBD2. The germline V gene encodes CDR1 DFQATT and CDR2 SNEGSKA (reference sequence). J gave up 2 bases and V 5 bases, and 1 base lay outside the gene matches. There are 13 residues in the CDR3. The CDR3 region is CSARTSGTYEQYF. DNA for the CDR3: TGCAGTGCTCGGACTAGCGGGACCTACGAGCAGTACTTC.

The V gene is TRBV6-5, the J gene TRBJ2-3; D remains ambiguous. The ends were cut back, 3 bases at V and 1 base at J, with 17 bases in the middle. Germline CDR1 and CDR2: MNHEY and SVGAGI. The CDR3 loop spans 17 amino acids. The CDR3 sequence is CASSYSNSGSGTDTQYF. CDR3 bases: TGTGCCAGCAGTTATTCCAACTCCGGTTCGGGCACAGATACGCAGTATTTT.

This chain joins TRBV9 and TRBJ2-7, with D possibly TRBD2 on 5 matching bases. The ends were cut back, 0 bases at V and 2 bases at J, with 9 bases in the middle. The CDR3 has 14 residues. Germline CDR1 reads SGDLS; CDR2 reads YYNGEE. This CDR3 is CASSVAPAAYEQYF. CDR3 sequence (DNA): TGTGCCAGCAGCGTAGCTCCAGCGGCCTACGAGCAGTACTTC.

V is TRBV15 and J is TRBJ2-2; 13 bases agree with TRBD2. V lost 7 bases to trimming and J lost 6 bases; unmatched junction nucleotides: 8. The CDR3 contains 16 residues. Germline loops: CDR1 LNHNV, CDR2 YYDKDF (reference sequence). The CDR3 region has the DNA TGTGCCACCATGACTTGGACTAGCGGGAGTGCCGGGGAGCTGTTTTTT. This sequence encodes CATMTWTSGSAGELFF.

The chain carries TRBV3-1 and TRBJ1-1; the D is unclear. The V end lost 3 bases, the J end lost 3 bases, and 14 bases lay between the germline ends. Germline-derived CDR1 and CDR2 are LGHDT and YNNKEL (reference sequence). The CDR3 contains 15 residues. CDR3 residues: CASSHRPNGDTEAFF. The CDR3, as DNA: TGTGCCAGCAGCCATAGACCCAACGGGGACACTGAAGCTTTCTTT.

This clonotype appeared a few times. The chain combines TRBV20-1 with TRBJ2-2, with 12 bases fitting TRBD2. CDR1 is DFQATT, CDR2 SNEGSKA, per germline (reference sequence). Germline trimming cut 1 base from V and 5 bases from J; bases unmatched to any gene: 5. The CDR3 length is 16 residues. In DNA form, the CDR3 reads TGCAGTGCTAGAGGACTAGCGGGAGAGGTAACCGGGGAGCTGTTTTTT. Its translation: CSARGLAGEVTGELFF.

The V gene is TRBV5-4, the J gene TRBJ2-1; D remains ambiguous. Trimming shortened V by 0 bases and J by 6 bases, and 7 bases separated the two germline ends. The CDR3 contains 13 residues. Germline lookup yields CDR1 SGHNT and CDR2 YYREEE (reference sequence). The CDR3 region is CASSLAYGNEQFF. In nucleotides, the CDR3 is TGTGCCAGCAGCTTGGCGTACGGCAATGAGCAGTTCTTC.

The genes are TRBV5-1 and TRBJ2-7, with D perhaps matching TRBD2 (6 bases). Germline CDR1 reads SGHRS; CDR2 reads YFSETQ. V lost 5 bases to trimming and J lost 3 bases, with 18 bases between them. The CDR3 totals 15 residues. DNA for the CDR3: TGCGCCAGCAGAGCCGGGGTGGGTAGCGGCTACGAGCAGTACTTC. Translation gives CASRAGVGSGYEQYF. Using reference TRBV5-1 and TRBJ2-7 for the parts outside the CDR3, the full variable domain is KAGVTQTPRYLIKTRGQQVTLSCSPISGHRSVSWYQQTPGQGLQFLFEYFSETQRNKGNFPGRFSGRQFSNSRSEMNVSTLELGDSALYLCASRAGVGSGYEQYFGPGTRLTVT.

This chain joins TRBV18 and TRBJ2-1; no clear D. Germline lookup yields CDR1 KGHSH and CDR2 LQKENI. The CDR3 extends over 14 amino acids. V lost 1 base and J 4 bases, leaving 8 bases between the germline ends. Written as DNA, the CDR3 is TGTGCCAGCTCACCACTCGGGCGGTACAATGAGCAGTTCTTC. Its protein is CASSPLGRYNEQFF.

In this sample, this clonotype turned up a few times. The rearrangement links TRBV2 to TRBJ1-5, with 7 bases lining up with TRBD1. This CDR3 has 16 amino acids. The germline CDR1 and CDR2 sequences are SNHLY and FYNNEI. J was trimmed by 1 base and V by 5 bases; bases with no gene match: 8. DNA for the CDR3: TGTGCCAGCAGTTCCCGACAGGGTGGAAGCAATCAGCCCCAGCATTTT. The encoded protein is CASSSRQGGSNQPQHF.

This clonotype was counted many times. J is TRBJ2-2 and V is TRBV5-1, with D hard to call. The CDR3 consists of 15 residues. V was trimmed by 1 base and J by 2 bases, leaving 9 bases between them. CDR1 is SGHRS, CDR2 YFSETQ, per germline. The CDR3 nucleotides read TGCGCCAGCAGCTTGCCTGGGATCAACACCGGGGAGCTGTTTTTT. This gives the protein CASSLPGINTGELFF.

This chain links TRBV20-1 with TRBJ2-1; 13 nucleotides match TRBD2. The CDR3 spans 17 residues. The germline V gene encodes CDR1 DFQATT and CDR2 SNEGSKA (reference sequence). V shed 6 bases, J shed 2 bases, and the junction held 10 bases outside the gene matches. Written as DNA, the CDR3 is TGCAGTGCGTTATCGGGACTAGCGGGGCTAGCCTACAATGAGCAGTTCTTC. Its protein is CSALSGLAGLAYNEQFF.

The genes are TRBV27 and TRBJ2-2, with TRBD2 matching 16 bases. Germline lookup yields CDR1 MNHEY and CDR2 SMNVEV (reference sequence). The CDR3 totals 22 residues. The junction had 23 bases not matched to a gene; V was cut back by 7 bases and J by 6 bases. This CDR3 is CASTFQRTGTSGRAEFSGELFF. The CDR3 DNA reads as TGTGCCAGCACCTTCCAGCGGACAGGGACTAGCGGGAGGGCCGAGTTCTCCGGGGAGCTGTTTTTT.